The source of this TCR beta chain is a study of identical twins. The study's findings and limits: Insertion counts were lower in abundant cord blood beta clonotypes, a trend that memory repertoires did not show.

After template switching added a universal primer site, the resulting cDNA carried unique molecular identifiers. TCRdb re-derived calls from the 5' RACE reads in MiXCR, one entry per CDR3 protein. Of some 500,000 distinct CDR3 sequences in the sample, around 9.6% are singletons; the top ten hold 2.5% to 3%. This clonotype was observed a handful of times. Its antigen is as yet unknown. Germline V gives CDR1 SQVTM, CDR2 ANQGSEA. The V and J ends lost 3 bases and 2 bases, in that order; junction bases with no gene match: 2. The CDR3 length is 13 residues. This sample also belongs to another study, concerning yellow fever vaccine responses in identical twins.

Sequencing used PBMCs. The J gene is TRBJ2-3, the V gene TRBV29-1; TRBD1 matches 7 bases. This TCR derives from a young woman in good health. The CDR3 bases are TGCAGCGTTGAGGGACAGCCCACAGATACGCAGTATTTT. This sequence encodes CSVEGQPTDTQYF.